Below are 15 T cell receptor beta chains sequenced from a single sample in a study of T cells expressing NK-cell markers. TCRdb reprocessed the 5' RACE reads and stores each CDR3 protein as one record, lacking DNA. This sample lists a few hundred thousand distinct CDR3 sequences; its ten largest clones have roughly 5.4%. Sequencing used blood T cells: a sorted CD56 or NKG2C T cell subset, CD4+ or CD8+ T cells, or bulk PBMC T cells (not recorded which). The receptors here all came from a man aged 18 to 69 in good health.

The V gene is TRBV27, the J gene TRBJ1-6. This CDR3 is built from 13 residues. CDR1 is MNHEY and CDR2 is SMNVEV in the germline V gene (reference sequence). The CDR3 is CASRDGLFSPLHF.

The gene calls are TRBV5-5 and TRBJ2-5. Germline lookup yields CDR1 SGHKS and CDR2 YYEKEE (reference sequence). CDR3 size: 15 residues. The CDR3 sequence: CASSTWWQTQETQYF.

The chain joins TRBV6-5 to TRBJ1-1; absent DNA, TCRdb's TRBD1 call cannot be checked. The CDR3 covers 14 residues. Germline V gene lookup returns CDR1 MNHEY and CDR2 SVGAGI. CDR3 amino acids: CASSYGRGSTEAFF.

This chain connects TRBV24-1 to TRBJ2-5; TCRdb's D gene call, TRBD1, goes unchecked for lack of DNA. The CDR3 covers 15 residues. Per the germline V gene, CDR1 is KGHDR and CDR2 is SFDVKD. The CDR3 is CATSDPGTGRETQYF.

The V gene is TRBV6-1, the J gene TRBJ2-2; TCRdb indicates TRBD2, and absent DNA this call remains unverified. The CDR3 runs 13 residues. Germline assignment: CDR1 MNHNS and CDR2 SASEGT. The CDR3 loop reads CAVRASGTGELFF.

The rearrangement links TRBV6-1 to TRBJ1-2; as DNA is missing, the TRBD1 call by TCRdb cannot be tested. From germline, CDR1 is MNHNS and CDR2 SASEGT. This CDR3 spans 14 amino acids. The CDR3: CASSAGGYSIGYTF.

V is TRBV21-1 and J is TRBJ2-5; TCRdb outputs TRBD1, but without DNA this stays unchecked. TRBV21-1 is noted as a pseudogene. The CDR3 is 16 amino acids. The CDR3 protein is CASSKDEEQGQETQYF.

The rearrangement links TRBV5-6 to TRBJ2-3; TCRdb returns TRBD1, unconfirmable since there is no DNA. The CDR3 has 15 amino acids. Germline CDR1 is SGHDT and CDR2 is YYEEEE. The chain's CDR3 is CASSLTGTQTDTQYF.

V usage is TRBV10-3 and J usage is TRBJ2-7; TCRdb picks TRBD2, but there is no DNA to check that call. There are 14 residues in the CDR3. From germline, CDR1 is ENHRY and CDR2 SYGVKD. The CDR3 spells CAISEGRALYEQYF.

CDR3: CASSPSGGTGANVLTF. The chain links TRBV7-6 to TRBJ2-6; the D gene TCRdb calls, TRBD2, cannot be checked with no DNA. Germline-derived CDR1 and CDR2 are SGHVS and FNYEAQ. This CDR3 comprises 16 residues.

The V and J genes are TRBV7-9 and TRBJ1-4; the TCRdb call, TRBD1, lacks DNA for checking. The CDR3 sequence is 14 residues long. Per the germline V gene, CDR1 is SEHNR and CDR2 is FQNEAQ (reference sequence). CDR3 sequence: CASSRDNYNEKLFF.

The chain uses TRBV5-1 and TRBJ2-3; with no DNA, the TCRdb D assignment of TRBD1 cannot be verified. This CDR3 has 16 amino acids. Germline loops: CDR1 SGHRS, CDR2 YFSETQ. CDR3 region: CASSLPGRSYTDTQYF.

The V gene is TRBV7-9, the J gene TRBJ2-3. The CDR3 has 16 amino acids. Germline V lookup: CDR1 SEHNR, CDR2 FQNEAQ (reference sequence). The CDR3: CASSLASVVATDTQYF.

The CDR3 loop reads CASSRFDRDASSYNEQFF. J is TRBJ2-1 and V is TRBV4-1; without DNA, the TCRdb call of TRBD1 cannot be checked. This CDR3 spans 18 amino acids. Germline assignment: CDR1 MGHRA and CDR2 YSYEKL.

This sequence joins TRBV7-2 and TRBJ1-1; as DNA is missing, the TRBD1 call by TCRdb cannot be tested. The germline CDR1 and CDR2 sequences are SGHTA and FQGNSA. This CDR3 is built from 14 residues. The CDR3 reads CASRPDRGGTEAFF.